The present entry profiles one TCR beta chain with its context. The identical CDR3 is also encoded by other nucleotide sequences in the sample. Trimming took off 0 bases at V and 6 bases at J, with 15 bases between the two ends. The CDR3 extends over 16 amino acids. Germline CDR1 MNHEY, CDR2 SVGEGT. The entry originates in a study of blood T cell repertoires in COVID-19. On the study more broadly: In each case, the material was cDNA or gDNA derived from T cells, B-cell-depleted T cells, or PBMCs.

Measured with immunoSEQ multiplex PCR; TCRdb has only the in-frame clones, and not every one. Among some 160,000 clones listed, roughly 85% were seen once. This chain joins TRBV6-2 or TRBV6-3 and TRBJ1-5; tentatively, D is TRBD1 (6 bases). The TCR sequence derives from an elderly woman with acute or convalescent COVID-19. The specimen was peripheral blood. The DNA of the CDR3 is TGTGCCAGCAGTTACTCCGCTGGGGGCGCGAGTCAGCCCCAGCATTTT. Protein product: CASSYSAGGASQPQHF.